Listed below are T cell receptor beta chains from one sample, sequenced in a study of blood T cell repertoires in COVID-19. Assay: immunoSEQ multiplex PCR; the TCRdb copy retains only in-frame clones and omits some. The sample contains roughly 80,000 clones, around 74% of which appear only once. The sample was peripheral blood. Receptor source: a human donor in a cohort sampled during active COVID-19. CDR3s include the opening cysteine and the closing phenylalanine or tryptophan. The order of the fields is clone size, J gene, V gene, D gene, CDR3 DNA, CDR3 protein. The D gene is left open where the match is weak. For some rows the clone size is stated as once, few or many, or as a class when expanded; others skip it.

clone size: .; J gene: TRBJ1-1; V gene: TRBV6-6; D gene: .; CDR3 DNA: TGTGCCAGCGCGATATCTTTTGTTTGGAACACTGAAGCTTTCTTT; CDR3 protein: CASAISFVWNTEAFF
clone size: once; J gene: TRBJ2-7; V gene: TRBV7-8; D gene: TRBD1; CDR3 DNA: TGTGCCAGCAGCTCCAGCGACAGGGGGACCTACGAGCAGTACTTC; CDR3 protein: CASSSSDRGTYEQYF
clone size: .; J gene: TRBJ2-7; V gene: TRBV7-9; D gene: .; CDR3 DNA: TGTGCCAGCCCGCGGGGCCCGTCCTGGGGCGTTTACGAGCAGTACTTC; CDR3 protein: CASPRGPSWGVYEQYF
clone size: .; J gene: TRBJ1-5; V gene: TRBV7-9; D gene: .; CDR3 DNA: TGTGCCAGCAGCCAGGCGGGCACTCAGCCCCAGCATTTT; CDR3 protein: CASSQAGTQPQHF
clone size: .; J gene: TRBJ1-5; V gene: TRBV7-3; D gene: .; CDR3 DNA: TGTGCCAGCAGCCTCCAGGTTGGTCAGCCCCAGCATTTT; CDR3 protein: CASSLQVGQPQHF
clone size: .; J gene: TRBJ2-7; V gene: TRBV27; D gene: TRBD2; CDR3 DNA: TGTGCCAGCAGTTTTAGGGGACTAGCGGGGGCTTACGAGCAGTACTTC; CDR3 protein: CASSFRGLAGAYEQYF
clone size: once; J gene: TRBJ1-5; V gene: TRBV15; D gene: .; CDR3 DNA: TGTGCCACCAGCGCCGCCGGGATATACAATCAGCCCCAGCATTTT; CDR3 protein: CATSAAGIYNQPQHF
clone size: .; J gene: TRBJ2-3; V gene: TRBV2; D gene: TRBD2; CDR3 DNA: TGTGCCAGCAGTGGGGGCGGGGGACGCACAGATACGCAGTATTTT; CDR3 protein: CASSGGGGRTDTQYF
clone size: .; J gene: TRBJ1-6; V gene: TRBV6-6; D gene: TRBD1; CDR3 DNA: TGTGCCAGCAGTTACTCAGGACAGGGCGCTAATTCACCCCTCCACTTT; CDR3 protein: CASSYSGQGANSPLHF
clone size: .; J gene: TRBJ2-7; V gene: TRBV5-4; D gene: .; CDR3 DNA: TGTGCCAGCAGCTTCCAGGGGAAGTCCTACGAGCAGTACTTC; CDR3 protein: CASSFQGKSYEQYF
clone size: .; J gene: TRBJ1-1; V gene: TRBV2; D gene: TRBD1; CDR3 DNA: TGTGCCAGCAGTGAACAGGGGGCGGGCACTGAAGCTTTCTTT; CDR3 protein: CASSEQGAGTEAFF
clone size: few; J gene: TRBJ2-7; V gene: TRBV7-8; D gene: TRBD1; CDR3 DNA: TGTGCCAGCGGACAGGGTGGGATAGAGCAGTACTTC; CDR3 protein: CASGQGGIEQYF
clone size: .; J gene: TRBJ2-5; V gene: TRBV10-2; D gene: TRBD2; CDR3 DNA: TGCGCCAGCAGTTTACCTAGCGGGGGAAAGACCCAGTACTTC; CDR3 protein: CASSLPSGGKTQYF
clone size: .; J gene: TRBJ1-5; V gene: TRBV20-1; D gene: .; CDR3 DNA: TGCAGTGCTAGTAAAGTGCCCCGACACCCCAGCAATCAGCCCCAGCATTTT; CDR3 protein: CSASKVPRHPSNQPQHF
clone size: .; J gene: TRBJ2-7; V gene: TRBV2; D gene: .; CDR3 DNA: TGTGCCAGCAGTGAAGTGCGAGTATCCTACGAGCAGTACTTC; CDR3 protein: CASSEVRVSYEQYF
clone size: .; J gene: TRBJ1-1; V gene: TRBV2; D gene: .; CDR3 DNA: TGTGCCAGCAACCCCAGGGGCACTGAAGCTTTCTTT; CDR3 protein: CASNPRGTEAFF
clone size: .; J gene: TRBJ1-2; V gene: TRBV7-8; D gene: TRBD1; CDR3 DNA: TGTGCCAGCAGCGCGCCAACAGGGGTGACCTATGGCTACACCTTC; CDR3 protein: CASSAPTGVTYGYTF
clone size: .; J gene: TRBJ1-2; V gene: TRBV6-5; D gene: .; CDR3 DNA: TGTGCCAGCAGAGTTTTTTGGACAGATAACTATGGCTACACCTTC; CDR3 protein: CASRVFWTDNYGYTF
clone size: few; J gene: TRBJ2-1; V gene: TRBV7-9; D gene: .; CDR3 DNA: TGTGCCAGCAGTCGGGCAGGGGACTACAATGAGCAGTTCTTC; CDR3 protein: CASSRAGDYNEQFF
clone size: .; J gene: TRBJ1-1; V gene: TRBV19; D gene: .; CDR3 DNA: TGTGCCAGTATCAATCCCAACTGGCGGAATCCCGAGGGGAACACTGAAGCTTTCTTT; CDR3 protein: CASINPNWRNPEGNTEAFF
clone size: .; J gene: TRBJ2-1; V gene: TRBV7-2; D gene: .; CDR3 DNA: TGTGCCAGCCTGGGACATGCCTATCCCAATGAGCAGTTCTTC; CDR3 protein: CASLGHAYPNEQFF
clone size: few; J gene: TRBJ2-7; V gene: TRBV10-3; D gene: TRBD1; CDR3 DNA: TGTGCCATCAGAGGGACAGGTTTCAGCTCCTACGAGCAGTACTTC; CDR3 protein: CAIRGTGFSSYEQYF
clone size: .; J gene: TRBJ1-5; V gene: TRBV7-2; D gene: .; CDR3 DNA: TGTGCCAGCAGCGACCAGCTGGGGCGGAATCAGCCCCAGCATTTT; CDR3 protein: CASSDQLGRNQPQHF
clone size: .; J gene: TRBJ1-2; V gene: TRBV5-1; D gene: .; CDR3 DNA: TGCGCCAGCAGCTTGAGCGGGGGCGACTATGGCTACACCTTC; CDR3 protein: CASSLSGGDYGYTF
clone size: .; J gene: TRBJ2-7; V gene: TRBV9; D gene: .; CDR3 DNA: TGTGCCAGCAGCCCTTGGGACTCCGGACGGAACGAGCAGTACTTC; CDR3 protein: CASSPWDSGRNEQYF
clone size: .; J gene: TRBJ2-6; V gene: TRBV25-1; D gene: .; CDR3 DNA: TGTGCCAGCGGAGGGAGCAACTCTGGGGCCAACGTCCTGACTTTC; CDR3 protein: CASGGSNSGANVLTF
clone size: .; J gene: TRBJ1-1; V gene: TRBV29-1; D gene: .; CDR3 DNA: TGCAGCGTTGTGGGGAGAGCGAACACTGAAGCTTTCTTT; CDR3 protein: CSVVGRANTEAFF
clone size: .; J gene: TRBJ2-5; V gene: TRBV6-5; D gene: TRBD2; CDR3 DNA: TGTGCCAGCAGTTACAATAGCGGGGGGGGAGAGACCCAGTACTTC; CDR3 protein: CASSYNSGGGETQYF
clone size: .; J gene: TRBJ1-1; V gene: TRBV19; D gene: .; CDR3 DNA: TGTGCCAGTAGTATCAGGACAGTGGCTTTCTTT; CDR3 protein: CASSIRTVAFF
clone size: few; J gene: TRBJ2-6; V gene: TRBV2; D gene: TRBD1; CDR3 DNA: TGTGCCAGCAGTGATAAACTCCGGGACAGACTCCCCCCCGGGGCCAACGTCCTGACTTTC; CDR3 protein: CASSDKLRDRLPPGANVLTF
clone size: .; J gene: TRBJ2-5; V gene: TRBV5-4; D gene: TRBD1; CDR3 DNA: TGTGCCAGCAGGGACAGGGCCCGCCAAGAGACCCAGTACTTC; CDR3 protein: CASRDRARQETQYF
clone size: .; J gene: TRBJ2-7; V gene: TRBV5-6; D gene: .; CDR3 DNA: TGTGCCAGCAGCTCCTCGGTCAAGTTCTCCTACGAGCAGTACTTC; CDR3 protein: CASSSSVKFSYEQYF
clone size: .; J gene: TRBJ2-7; V gene: TRBV6-5; D gene: .; CDR3 DNA: TGTGCCAGCAGCTGGGGAGGCAAGGGGGAGCAGTACTTC; CDR3 protein: CASSWGGKGEQYF
clone size: .; J gene: TRBJ2-2; V gene: TRBV21-1; D gene: .; CDR3 DNA: TGTGCCAGCAGCAAAGCCCCTCCCCCGGTCGGTGCGAACACCGGGGAGCTGTTTTTT; CDR3 protein: CASSKAPPPVGANTGELFF
clone size: .; J gene: TRBJ2-2; V gene: TRBV9; D gene: .; CDR3 DNA: TGTGCCAGCAGCGCCCCCAGGACCGGGGAGCTGTTTTTT; CDR3 protein: CASSAPRTGELFF
clone size: .; J gene: TRBJ1-4; V gene: TRBV15; D gene: .; CDR3 DNA: TGTGCCACCAGCACACACACAACAACTAATGAAAAACTGTTTTTT; CDR3 protein: CATSTHTTTNEKLFF
clone size: .; J gene: TRBJ2-3; V gene: TRBV6-6; D gene: TRBD2; CDR3 DNA: TGTGCCAGCAGCCTACCAGCGGGGGGCACAGATACGCAGTATTTT; CDR3 protein: CASSLPAGGTDTQYF
clone size: .; J gene: TRBJ1-5; V gene: TRBV5-1; D gene: .; CDR3 DNA: TGCGCCAGCAGCTTCTTATCAGGGGAAGGTCAGCCCCAGCATTTT; CDR3 protein: CASSFLSGEGQPQHF
clone size: .; J gene: TRBJ2-5; V gene: TRBV5-1; D gene: .; CDR3 DNA: TGCGCCAGCAGCTTGCTACGGCAGGGCCAAGAGACCCAGTACTTC; CDR3 protein: CASSLLRQGQETQYF
clone size: .; J gene: TRBJ1-5; V gene: TRBV9; D gene: .; CDR3 DNA: TGTGCCAGCAGCGCCCCGGGAAGCAATCAGCCCCAGCATTTT; CDR3 protein: CASSAPGSNQPQHF
clone size: .; J gene: TRBJ2-7; V gene: TRBV19; D gene: TRBD1; CDR3 DNA: TGTGCCAGTAGTGCCCGAACAGGGGGCTACGAGCAGTACTTC; CDR3 protein: CASSARTGGYEQYF
clone size: .; J gene: TRBJ2-5; V gene: TRBV9; D gene: .; CDR3 DNA: TGTGCCAGCAGCGTAGATCGGACAGAACAAGAGACCCAGTACTTC; CDR3 protein: CASSVDRTEQETQYF
clone size: .; J gene: TRBJ1-3; V gene: TRBV6-1; D gene: .; CDR3 DNA: TGTGCCAGCAGTGATGGAGTACCTGGAAACACCATATATTTT; CDR3 protein: CASSDGVPGNTIYF
clone size: .; J gene: TRBJ2-3; V gene: TRBV10-1; D gene: .; CDR3 DNA: TGCGCCAGCAGTGAAGCGGGCGGGAGCACAGATACGCAGTATTTT; CDR3 protein: CASSEAGGSTDTQYF
clone size: .; J gene: TRBJ2-1; V gene: TRBV6-4; D gene: .; CDR3 DNA: TGTGCCAGCAGGGAACAGGGACCTCTCAACAATGAGCAGTTCTTC; CDR3 protein: CASREQGPLNNEQFF
clone size: few; J gene: TRBJ2-7; V gene: TRBV7-9; D gene: TRBD1; CDR3 DNA: TGTGCCACCTCACGGACAGGTGACTACGAGCAGTACTTC; CDR3 protein: CATSRTGDYEQYF
clone size: .; J gene: TRBJ1-5; V gene: TRBV7-2; D gene: .; CDR3 DNA: TGTGCCAGCAGCTTCGAGGGTTATAGCAATCAGCCCCAGCATTTT; CDR3 protein: CASSFEGYSNQPQHF
clone size: .; J gene: TRBJ1-1; V gene: TRBV6-4; D gene: TRBD1; CDR3 DNA: TGTGCCAGCAGTCGTACAGGGGGCACTGAAGCTTTCTTT; CDR3 protein: CASSRTGGTEAFF
clone size: .; J gene: TRBJ1-2; V gene: TRBV30; D gene: TRBD1; CDR3 DNA: TGTGCCTGGAGTGCAGTGGGTGCCTTGACAGGGTCTAATGGCTACACCTTC; CDR3 protein: CAWSAVGALTGSNGYTF
clone size: .; J gene: TRBJ1-2; V gene: TRBV5-1; D gene: .; CDR3 DNA: TGCGCCAGCAGCAGAGACGGGTCATCCAACTATGGCTACACCTTC; CDR3 protein: CASSRDGSSNYGYTF
clone size: once; J gene: TRBJ1-2; V gene: TRBV5-1; D gene: TRBD1; CDR3 DNA: TGCGCCAGCAGCTCAGACAGGGGGCAGGATGGCTACACCTTC; CDR3 protein: CASSSDRGQDGYTF
clone size: .; J gene: TRBJ2-1; V gene: TRBV5-1; D gene: .; CDR3 DNA: TGCGCCAGCAGCTTGCGAGTCGGAGTGATATACAATGAGCAGTTCTTC; CDR3 protein: CASSLRVGVIYNEQFF
clone size: .; J gene: TRBJ1-3; V gene: TRBV5-1; D gene: TRBD1; CDR3 DNA: TGCGCCAGCAGCTCAGGGGGCCCTTCGAACACCATATATTTT; CDR3 protein: CASSSGGPSNTIYF
clone size: .; J gene: TRBJ1-6; V gene: TRBV28; D gene: TRBD1; CDR3 DNA: TGTGCCAGCCAATCTCCAGGACAGGGCAATTCACCCCTCCACTTT; CDR3 protein: CASQSPGQGNSPLHF
clone size: .; J gene: TRBJ1-2; V gene: TRBV12-3/TRBV12-4; D gene: .; CDR3 DNA: TGTGCCAGCAGTGGTACACCCCATGGCTACACCTTC; CDR3 protein: CASSGTPHGYTF
clone size: .; J gene: TRBJ1-5; V gene: TRBV4-1; D gene: TRBD1; CDR3 DNA: TGCGCCAGCAGCCCAACATACGTCAGGGGGCCCCAGCCCCAGCATTTT; CDR3 protein: CASSPTYVRGPQPQHF
clone size: .; J gene: TRBJ1-4; V gene: TRBV5-1; D gene: TRBD1; CDR3 DNA: TGCGCCAGCAGCGTCAAATCCCCACAGGGGACGGGCGAAAAACTGTTTTTT; CDR3 protein: CASSVKSPQGTGEKLFF
clone size: .; J gene: TRBJ1-1; V gene: TRBV7-2; D gene: TRBD1; CDR3 DNA: TGTGCCAGCAGAAGGGACAGAAACACTGAAGCTTTCTTT; CDR3 protein: CASRRDRNTEAFF
clone size: .; J gene: TRBJ2-7; V gene: TRBV10-1; D gene: .; CDR3 DNA: TGCGCCAGCTCAGGGCTATACGAGCAGTACTTC; CDR3 protein: CASSGLYEQYF